This T cell receptor beta chain was identified in a study of blood T cell repertoires in COVID-19. About the research overall: Sample material is recorded as cDNA or gDNA derived from T cells, B-cell-depleted T cells, or PBMCs.

The repertoire was sequenced with immunoSEQ multiplex PCR; TCRdb's copy has only in-frame clones and lacks some. The top ten clones hold roughly 2.1% of a sample with about 26,000 clones, 90% to 95% of them seen once. This clonotype was obtained from a human donor in a cohort sampled during active COVID-19. The sequencing input was peripheral blood.

CDR3: CASTGGALAGRSGFF. The CDR3 DNA reads as TGTGCCAGCACCGGGGGGGCTCTAGCGGGAAGGTCTGGGTTCTTC. V usage is TRBV6-5 and J usage is TRBJ2-1, with 9 bases lining up with TRBD2. J lost 15 bases, V lost 7 bases, and 19 bases had no gene match. Germline values: CDR1 MNHEY, CDR2 SVGAGI. This CDR3 spans 15 amino acids.